The T cell receptor beta chain under discussion was sequenced for a study of Tregs in tolerant kidney transplant recipients. Study at large: The nonmyeloablative bone marrow transplants came from related graft donors, with transient mixed chimerism.

Using immunoSEQ multiplex PCR, the repertoire was profiled, and TCRdb retains in-frame clones only, with some absent. Among about 100,000 clones listed, around 91% were seen once. Unstimulated regulatory T cells (CD4+CD25+CD127-), CD4+CD25- non-regulatory cells, CD4 and CD8 cells were FACS-sorted from thawed PBMCs. CDR3 length: 16 residues. V was clipped by 4 bases and J by 7 bases, with 20 bases between them. Germline V gives CDR1 MGHRA, CDR2 YSYEKL. Details on this clone: Its antigen is not identified.

Study-wide results and caveats: Tregs expanded with activated donor B cells seemed most donor-specific. Validation in larger populations is needed because few patients were studied.

J is TRBJ1-5 and V is TRBV4-1; D might be TRBD1 (5 bases). This receptor was obtained from a human donor who received a combined kidney and bone marrow transplant. Sequencing was performed on CD4+ T cells from blood, taken before the transplant. The CDR3 coding sequence is TGCGCCAGCAGCCCCCTTTTAGGGGTCTTGCGACAGCCCCAGCATTTT. Amino acid sequence: CASSPLLGVLRQPQHF.